These 10 T cell receptor beta chains were all obtained from the same sample, sequenced in a study of shared clonotypes between healthy human individuals. This table comes from immunoSEQ multiplex PCR, and its TCRdb copy is limited to in-frame clones, with some not included. Among about a million clones listed, about 80% were seen once. Sequencing was performed on memory CD4+ T cells sorted from blood. Subset denoted: CD45RA-negative fraction. These receptors were obtained from a man aged 18 to 35 in good health.

The chain joins TRBV6-1 to TRBJ2-7; D uncertain. The CDR3 covers 15 residues. Trimming pared 1 base from V and 0 bases from J, leaving 10 bases between. Germline loops: CDR1 MNHNS, CDR2 SASEGT. The CDR3 DNA reads as TGTGCCAGCAGTGAAGGGGCTCTGAGCTCCTACGAGCAGTACTTC. Translation: CASSEGALSSYEQYF.

The chain is built from TRBV30 and TRBJ1-3; no firm D call. This CDR3 region has 15 residues. Trimming removed 4 bases at V and 1 base at J, with 14 bases between. From germline, CDR1 is GTSNPN and CDR2 SVGIG (reference sequence). The CDR3 reads CAWIRGVGSGNTIYF. CDR3 sequence (DNA): TGTGCCTGGATCCGGGGTGTAGGTTCTGGAAACACCATATATTTT. The whole variable domain, filled in from reference TRBV30 and TRBJ1-3, reads SQTIHQWPATLVQPVGSPLSLECTVEGTSNPNLYWYRQAAGRGLQLLFYSVGIGQISSEVPQNLSASRPQDRQFILSSKKLLLSDSGFYLCAWIRGVGSGNTIYFGEGSWLTVV.

The chain is built from TRBV15 and TRBJ2-7; D is unclear. The CDR3 is 13 residues long. V lost 3 bases and J 5 bases, leaving 11 bases between the germline ends. CDR1 and CDR2 (germline): LNHNV, YYDKDF (reference sequence). The CDR3 loop reads CATSRPPENEQYF. The CDR3 DNA sequence: TGTGCCACCAGCAGGCCCCCGGAAAACGAGCAGTACTTC.

The rearrangement uses TRBV15 and TRBJ2-1; D might be TRBD2 (5 bases). The CDR3 is 15 residues long. Germline CDR1 reads LNHNV; CDR2 reads YYDKDF (reference sequence). Between the trimmed V and J ends, which lost 0 bases and 5 bases, there was a span of 11 bases. This chain's CDR3 is CATSRDLVANNEQFF. The CDR3 bases are TGTGCCACCAGCAGAGATTTGGTAGCGAACAATGAGCAGTTCTTC.

J is TRBJ1-6 and V is TRBV10-1; D perhaps matches TRBD1 (5 bases). Germline CDR1 and CDR2: WNHNN and SYGVQD (reference sequence). V lost 7 bases and J lost 7, with 14 bases in between. The CDR3 is made up of 14 amino acids. The CDR3 DNA reads as TGCGCCAGCATCCCCGGGACGGCCAATTCACCCCTCCACTTT. This codes for CASIPGTANSPLHF.

The rearrangement uses TRBV5-5 and TRBJ2-2; 7 bases map to TRBD2. V was pared by 4 bases and J by 4 bases, with 7 bases of the junction left unmatched. The CDR3 contains 15 residues. Germline-derived CDR1 and CDR2 are SGHKS and YYEKEE (reference sequence). The CDR3 sequence is CASSPEASGTGELFF. The CDR3 nucleotides read TGTGCCAGCAGCCCCGAGGCTAGCGGCACCGGGGAGCTGTTTTTT.

The chain links TRBV11-3 to TRBJ2-7; 7 nucleotides line up with TRBD2. This CDR3 has 15 residues. With 5 bases clipped from V and 5 bases from J, the junction kept 12 bases outside the gene matches. Germline CDR1 and CDR2: SGHNT and YENEEA. The CDR3 nucleotides read TGTGCCAGCAGCCCCTCCACGACTAGCCGGGACGAGCAGTACTTC. Residues: CASSPSTTSRDEQYF.

DNA for the CDR3: TGTGCCAGCAGCTTCGGCAGGGCCGCTGAAGCTTTCTTT. It encodes CASSFGRAAEAFF. The rearrangement joins TRBV5-6 to TRBJ1-1; D possibly corresponds to TRBD1 (5 bases). CDR1 is SGHDT, CDR2 YYEEEE, per germline. V was cut by 2 bases and J by 6 bases, with 11 bases left in between. The CDR3 has 13 amino acids.

The CDR3 protein is CASSSTSEQYF. DNA of the CDR3: TGTGCCAGCAGTTCAACTTCCGAGCAGTACTTC. The rearrangement links TRBV6-1 to TRBJ2-5; D unclear. The DNA end is more similar to TRBJ2-7, so the J call may be wrong. CDR3 length: 11 amino acids. The germline V gene encodes CDR1 MNHNS and CDR2 SASEGT.

As for this clone: Additional DNA sequences in this sample encode the identical CDR3. The rearrangement links TRBV5-1 to TRBJ2-5, with 8 bases matching TRBD2. The CDR3 has 15 residues. Germline-derived CDR1 and CDR2 are SGHRS and YFSETQ. Trimming removed 0 bases from V and 4 bases from J; junction bases left unmatched: 5. DNA for the CDR3: TGCGCCAGCAGCTTGGAGGCGGGAGGTGGAGAGACCCAGTACTTC. Amino acids: CASSLEAGGGETQYF.